The sequence of this T cell receptor beta chain was determined in a study of T cells after yellow fever vaccination (dated by TCRdb to between 2019 and 2020). Regarding the research as a whole: The SMART-Seq v4 Ultra Low Input RNA kit was used to prepare libraries from fractions with low cell numbers. Bulk PBMC replicates and cell subsets were isolated from blood drawn at multiple timepoints before and after both primary and secondary immunization. Two healthy male donors, one aged 18 to 30 and one aged 30 to 39 years, made up the cohort. To follow T-cell clones before and after primary and booster YFV17D yellow fever vaccination, bulk TCR alpha and beta repertoires were sequenced over time. General findings and caveats noted by the study authors: A small fraction of clonotypes appeared in both the CD4 and CD8 compartments, likely as a result of convergent recombination. The secondary T-cell response was weaker than the primary response but faster, peaking on day 5 instead of day 15. Computational filtering was needed because FACS-sorted repertoires could contain abundant contaminating clonotypes from the bulk population. Only two donors were included in the study, so the extent to which the findings can be generalized is limited. Most clones expanded after primary vaccination were re-detected after the booster (approximately 96% of CD4 and about 88% of CD8), suggesting broad memory maintenance.

This clonotype was picked up many times. Which antigen it targets is not known. No much larger clonotype is one base removed from it; base qualities were not supplied. Reading the label with the study, this specimen's treatment or condition is: live attenuated yellow fever vaccine strain. At every blood-draw timepoint, two biological replicates of bulk PBMCs were collected. A standard Ficoll-Paque protocol was used to isolate PBMCs from peripheral blood. TriZol was used to extract RNA from bulk PBMCs, CD4 and CD8 fractions, and dextramer-positive and dextramer-negative fractions. Spanning cysteine to phenylalanine, the CDR3 consists of 16 amino acids. Kept here is only the CDR3 DNA, which spans 48 bases and is read in frame from base 1. The germline V gene sets CDR1 to SGHAT and CDR2 to FQNNGV. From V the trimming removes 5 bases and from J it removes 1 base, while the gene matches leave 7 bases of the junction unaccounted for.

Sequencing used an Illumina NovaSeq 6000. TCR cDNA was synthesized by 5'RACE template switching, through which a universal primer site and unique molecular identifiers were introduced. cDNA synthesis was primed from both the TCR alpha and TCR beta constant segments. Two PCR steps were used to amplify libraries, with sample barcodes and sequencing adapters being added in the second step. Libraries were sequenced on Illumina HiSeq 2500 (2x100 bp) or NovaSeq (2x150 bp). The paper's data handling went like this. Demultiplexing of reads and collapsing into UMI consensus sequences were performed with MIGEC, and V(D)J alignment was carried out with MiXCR. Using edgeR on replicate PBMC samples, clonotypes were called vaccine-responding if FDR was below 0.01 and the log2 fold change was above 5 up to day 15. Each bulk clonotype received a CD4 or CD8 identity based on whether the sequenced CD4 or CD8 repertoire contained that clonotype at higher abundance. TCRdb reran the public reads through fastp at Q25 and MiXCR, keeping productive beta chains. Here each entry gathers all rows of one CDR3 protein and keeps the most common genes and DNA. TCRdb, not the original authors, processed these V and J calls. Across this sample there are roughly 340,000 distinct CDR3 sequences, with 3% to 4.5% seen only once. Jointly, the top ten make up 20% to 30% of the sample.

The receptor was isolated from a man between 18 and 35 years old who received the YFV17D yellow fever vaccine. The V and J segments used are TRBV11-2 and TRBJ2-4; TRBD1 matches 8 bases in the middle. Source: PBMCs, taken 5 days after the yellow fever booster vaccination. DNA sequence: TGTGCCAGCAGCCCCAGACAGGGGTGGGCCAAAAACATTCAGTACTTC. This yields the protein CASSPRQGWAKNIQYF.